These T cell receptor beta chains were read from a single sample in a study of cytomegalovirus exposure and HLA in healthy donors. The method was immunoSEQ multiplex PCR; TCRdb's version includes in-frame clones alone and lacks a portion of them. The table lists around 94,000 clones, about three quarters of them singletons. Sequenced input: PBMCs. The receptors shown here come from a male donor in good health and CMV-seropositive. Both conserved end residues are trimmed from each CDR3. Each record gives: CDR3 protein, V gene, D gene, J gene. The D gene is left open where the match is weak.

cdr3_aa: ASSLEIGRLGTQY; v_call: TRBV11-2; d_call: NA; j_call: TRBJ2-5
cdr3_aa: ASSLVAGLGFGEQF; v_call: TRBV5-4; d_call: NA; j_call: TRBJ2-1
cdr3_aa: ASSAPERGYSYGYT; v_call: TRBV28; d_call: NA; j_call: TRBJ1-2
cdr3_aa: ASSYSREAGELF; v_call: TRBV6-5; d_call: NA; j_call: TRBJ2-2
cdr3_aa: ASSEARGSNEQF; v_call: TRBV2; d_call: NA; j_call: TRBJ2-1
cdr3_aa: ASSIVAGGWTDTQY; v_call: TRBV19; d_call: TRBD1; j_call: TRBJ2-3
cdr3_aa: ASSLGWGQEYYEQY; v_call: TRBV7-9; d_call: TRBD1; j_call: TRBJ2-7
cdr3_aa: ASSSGQGNQPQH; v_call: TRBV28; d_call: TRBD1; j_call: TRBJ1-5
cdr3_aa: ASSRQAEKLF; v_call: TRBV6-5; d_call: NA; j_call: TRBJ1-4
cdr3_aa: ASSALVNTEAF; v_call: TRBV5-1; d_call: NA; j_call: TRBJ1-1
cdr3_aa: SVAGQGRYTEAF; v_call: TRBV29-1; d_call: TRBD1; j_call: TRBJ1-1
cdr3_aa: ASEGDINQPQH; v_call: TRBV28; d_call: NA; j_call: TRBJ1-5
cdr3_aa: ASSFGSGSWTGELF; v_call: TRBV11-1; d_call: TRBD2; j_call: TRBJ2-2
cdr3_aa: ASSALAGGLGTGELF; v_call: TRBV9; d_call: TRBD2; j_call: TRBJ2-2
cdr3_aa: ASGLVEGYTGELF; v_call: TRBV12-5; d_call: NA; j_call: TRBJ2-2
cdr3_aa: ASSPGTDNQPQH; v_call: TRBV5-1; d_call: TRBD1; j_call: TRBJ1-5
cdr3_aa: ASSHRPSTGVYEQY; v_call: TRBV27; d_call: TRBD1; j_call: TRBJ2-7
cdr3_aa: AGSLTSGGFAEQF; v_call: TRBV5-1; d_call: TRBD2; j_call: TRBJ2-1
cdr3_aa: ASSPIEGYNQPQH; v_call: TRBV18; d_call: NA; j_call: TRBJ1-5
cdr3_aa: ASSSLANQETQY; v_call: TRBV6-5; d_call: NA; j_call: TRBJ2-5
cdr3_aa: ASSLPSGFADTQY; v_call: TRBV28; d_call: TRBD2; j_call: TRBJ2-3
cdr3_aa: AWSTTGYSNQPQH; v_call: TRBV30; d_call: TRBD1; j_call: TRBJ1-5
cdr3_aa: ASSLGGTAPQMMQF; v_call: TRBV5-1; d_call: NA; j_call: TRBJ2-1
cdr3_aa: ASSGDRDYYGYT; v_call: TRBV13; d_call: TRBD1; j_call: TRBJ1-2
cdr3_aa: ASSPSEDTQY; v_call: TRBV6-6; d_call: NA; j_call: TRBJ2-3
cdr3_aa: AISESSAGGWSEMDLAGYT; v_call: TRBV10-3; d_call: NA; j_call: TRBJ1-2
cdr3_aa: ASSLWRLASSYNEQF; v_call: TRBV5-1; d_call: TRBD2; j_call: TRBJ2-1
cdr3_aa: ASSGIQGGSPYNEQF; v_call: TRBV2; d_call: TRBD2; j_call: TRBJ2-1